These T cell receptor beta chains were read from a single sample in a study of Ad26.COV2.S vaccination and SARS-CoV-2 variants. Clones were read by immunoSEQ multiplex PCR, and TCRdb kept only the in-frame ones, dropping some. This table holds around 370,000 clones, around 90% found once. Sequenced material: peripheral blood, taken after recovery from COVID-19. The origin of the receptors is a human donor who had recovered from COVID-19. Each CDR3 is given with its conserved first and last residue. Fields, in order: CDR3 protein, CDR3 DNA, V gene, J gene, clone size, D gene. The D gene is left open where the match is weak. For some rows the clone size is stated as once, few or many, or as a class when expanded; others skip it.

cdr3_aa: CASSLYSLTSGGDNEQFF; cdr3_nt: TGTGCCAGCAGTTTATATTCCCTTACTAGCGGGGGCGATAATGAGCAGTTCTTC; v_call: TRBV27; j_call: TRBJ2-1; clone_size: -; d_call: TRBD2
cdr3_aa: CASQRAGLSTDTQYF; cdr3_nt: TGCGCCAGCCAAAGGGCGGGACTCTCCACAGATACGCAGTATTTT; v_call: TRBV5-1; j_call: TRBJ2-3; clone_size: -; d_call: -
cdr3_aa: CASSRNTGNPGYEQYF; cdr3_nt: TGTGCCAGCAGCCGAAATACAGGGAATCCGGGCTACGAGCAGTACTTC; v_call: TRBV4-2; j_call: TRBJ2-7; clone_size: -; d_call: -
cdr3_aa: CASSLVASGGVSYNEQFF; cdr3_nt: TGTGCCAGCAGCTTAGTGGCTAGCGGGGGGGTCTCCTACAATGAGCAGTTCTTC; v_call: TRBV11-2; j_call: TRBJ2-1; clone_size: -; d_call: TRBD2
cdr3_aa: CASSPWDRGRYNSPLHF; cdr3_nt: TGTGCCAGTAGTCCCTGGGACAGGGGACGCTATAATTCACCCCTCCACTTT; v_call: TRBV19; j_call: TRBJ1-6; clone_size: -; d_call: TRBD1
cdr3_aa: CASSSTGSDLNTEAFF; cdr3_nt: TGCGCCAGCAGCAGCACAGGGAGCGATTTGAACACTGAAGCTTTCTTT; v_call: TRBV5-1; j_call: TRBJ1-1; clone_size: -; d_call: -
cdr3_aa: CASSLTGGFNQPQHF; cdr3_nt: TGTGCCAGCAGTCTTACAGGGGGTTTCAATCAGCCCCAGCATTTT; v_call: TRBV27; j_call: TRBJ1-5; clone_size: -; d_call: TRBD1
cdr3_aa: CASSFLGTDTQYF; cdr3_nt: TGTGCCAGCAGCTTCTTGGGCACAGATACGCAGTATTTT; v_call: TRBV5-4; j_call: TRBJ2-3; clone_size: -; d_call: -
cdr3_aa: CASSLEGRQTIGNTEAFF; cdr3_nt: TGCGCCAGCAGCCTAGAGGGACGGCAGACAATAGGGAACACTGAAGCTTTCTTT; v_call: TRBV5-1; j_call: TRBJ1-1; clone_size: -; d_call: -
cdr3_aa: CASSYSAGPIENTEAFF; cdr3_nt: TGTGCCAGCAGTTATTCCGCCGGGCCGATCGAGAACACTGAAGCTTTCTTT; v_call: TRBV6-2/TRBV6-3; j_call: TRBJ1-1; clone_size: -; d_call: -
cdr3_aa: CASSIPFNTWGYTF; cdr3_nt: TGTGCCAGCAGCATCCCTTTCAATACGTGGGGCTACACCTTC; v_call: TRBV7-9; j_call: TRBJ1-2; clone_size: -; d_call: -
cdr3_aa: CASSTGTSGGTDTQYF; cdr3_nt: TGTGCCAGTAGTACTGGGACTAGCGGAGGCACAGATACGCAGTATTTT; v_call: TRBV19; j_call: TRBJ2-3; clone_size: -; d_call: TRBD2
cdr3_aa: CASNPKGNTEAFF; cdr3_nt: TGCGCCAGCAACCCAAAAGGGAACACTGAAGCTTTCTTT; v_call: TRBV10-2; j_call: TRBJ1-1; clone_size: -; d_call: -
cdr3_aa: CASSERQNPLRERDQPQHF; cdr3_nt: TGTGCCAGCAGTGAAAGACAAAACCCCCTCAGGGAGCGGGATCAGCCCCAGCATTTT; v_call: TRBV6-1; j_call: TRBJ1-5; clone_size: -; d_call: -
cdr3_aa: CASSFSGTGTYEQYF; cdr3_nt: TGCGCCAGCAGCTTTTCCGGGACAGGAACCTACGAGCAGTACTTC; v_call: TRBV5-1; j_call: TRBJ2-7; clone_size: -; d_call: TRBD1
cdr3_aa: CASSEGTGGFLETQYF; cdr3_nt: TGTGCCAGCAGCGAGGGGACAGGGGGGTTTCTAGAGACCCAGTACTTC; v_call: TRBV11-3; j_call: TRBJ2-5; clone_size: -; d_call: TRBD1
cdr3_aa: CASSLAFGGSGNTGELFF; cdr3_nt: TGTGCCAGCAGCTTAGCGTTCGGGGGCTCGGGAAACACCGGGGAGCTGTTTTTT; v_call: TRBV7-9; j_call: TRBJ2-2; clone_size: -; d_call: -
cdr3_aa: CASSFLGGGDTEAFF; cdr3_nt: TGTGCCAGCAGCTTCCTCGGGGGGGGAGACACTGAAGCTTTCTTT; v_call: TRBV7-3; j_call: TRBJ1-1; clone_size: -; d_call: -
cdr3_aa: CASSLAGDLNTEAFF; cdr3_nt: TGCGCCAGCAGCTTGGCAGGGGACCTGAACACTGAAGCTTTCTTT; v_call: TRBV5-1; j_call: TRBJ1-1; clone_size: -; d_call: -
cdr3_aa: CASSISGPKANVLTF; cdr3_nt: TGTGCCAGTAGTATAAGCGGTCCTAAGGCCAACGTCCTGACTTTC; v_call: TRBV19; j_call: TRBJ2-6; clone_size: -; d_call: -
cdr3_aa: CASSPLPAPNTGELFF; cdr3_nt: TGTGCCAGCTCACCCCTCCCCGCTCCGAACACCGGGGAGCTGTTTTTT; v_call: TRBV18; j_call: TRBJ2-2; clone_size: -; d_call: -
cdr3_aa: CASSLGQMGAPQETQYF; cdr3_nt: TGTGCCAGCAGCTTGGGTCAGATGGGGGCACCACAAGAGACCCAGTACTTC; v_call: TRBV5-8; j_call: TRBJ2-5; clone_size: once; d_call: -
cdr3_aa: CASRWANTEAFF; cdr3_nt: TGTGCCAGCAGGTGGGCGAACACTGAAGCTTTCTTT; v_call: TRBV28; j_call: TRBJ1-1; clone_size: -; d_call: -
cdr3_aa: CASSPGKDRLGSYEQYF; cdr3_nt: TGTGCCAGCTCACCAGGCAAGGACAGGTTGGGCTCCTACGAGCAGTACTTC; v_call: TRBV18; j_call: TRBJ2-7; clone_size: -; d_call: TRBD1
cdr3_aa: CASTPGGGLGTEAFF; cdr3_nt: TGTGCCAGTACCCCAGGGGGGGGCCTAGGGACTGAAGCTTTCTTT; v_call: TRBV19; j_call: TRBJ1-1; clone_size: -; d_call: TRBD1
cdr3_aa: CASWTGRSNSPLHF; cdr3_nt: TGTGCCAGTTGGACAGGGAGAAGTAATTCACCCCTCCACTTT; v_call: TRBV19; j_call: TRBJ1-6; clone_size: -; d_call: TRBD1
cdr3_aa: CASSQAGQGEIAFF; cdr3_nt: TGTGCCAGCAGCCAGGCAGGACAGGGAGAGATAGCTTTCTTT; v_call: TRBV3-1/TRBV3-2; j_call: TRBJ1-1; clone_size: -; d_call: TRBD1
cdr3_aa: CASTLRTREVGGYTF; cdr3_nt: TGTGCCAGCACCCTCCGGACAAGGGAAGTCGGAGGCTACACCTTC; v_call: TRBV7-8; j_call: TRBJ1-2; clone_size: -; d_call: -
cdr3_aa: CASGQTDGDYGYTF; cdr3_nt: TGTGCCAGCGGCCAGACCGACGGGGACTATGGCTACACCTTC; v_call: TRBV2; j_call: TRBJ1-2; clone_size: -; d_call: -
cdr3_aa: CASSQRGTGSSANTGELFF; cdr3_nt: TGTGCCAGCAGCCAAAGAGGGACAGGTTCGAGCGCGAACACCGGGGAGCTGTTTTTT; v_call: TRBV14; j_call: TRBJ2-2; clone_size: -; d_call: TRBD1